This TCR beta chain emerged from a study of regulatory T cells in long-lasting Graves disease. Study-level information: Freshly diagnosed Graves' patients had used antithyroid drugs for under 3 months. Study results and limitations: Possibly, too few samples lowered accuracy.

In building TCR beta libraries, iRepertoire HTBI primers were used together with Arm-PCR of CDR3 regions. TCRdb re-derived calls from the multiplex PCR reads in MiXCR, one entry per CDR3 protein. This table has 200,000 to 250,000 distinct CDR3 sequences, around 16% appearing once. The time point was: newly diagnosed GD, antithyroid drugs for less than 3 months. From PBMCs, RNA was extracted and then used to make the TCR library. It was an endocrinology department in Xi'an, China, that provided the patients. V shed 4 bases, J shed 3 bases, and the junction held 4 bases outside the gene matches. Germline V gene data show CDR1 as SGDLS and CDR2 as YYNGEE. CDR3 length equals 17 residues. Ten or more counts support this clonotype. The antigen is unknown.

The starting material was peripheral blood mononuclear cells (PBMCs), obtained at new diagnosis, from a patient treated with antithyroid drugs. The V call is TRBV9, the J call TRBJ2-1, with 16 bases that match TRBD2. The receptor's source is a female donor with Graves disease. Here the CDR3 reads CASSQGLAGGGYNEQFF. CDR3 DNA sequence: TGTGCCAGCAGCCAGGGACTAGCGGGAGGGGGCTACAATGAGCAGTTCTTC.